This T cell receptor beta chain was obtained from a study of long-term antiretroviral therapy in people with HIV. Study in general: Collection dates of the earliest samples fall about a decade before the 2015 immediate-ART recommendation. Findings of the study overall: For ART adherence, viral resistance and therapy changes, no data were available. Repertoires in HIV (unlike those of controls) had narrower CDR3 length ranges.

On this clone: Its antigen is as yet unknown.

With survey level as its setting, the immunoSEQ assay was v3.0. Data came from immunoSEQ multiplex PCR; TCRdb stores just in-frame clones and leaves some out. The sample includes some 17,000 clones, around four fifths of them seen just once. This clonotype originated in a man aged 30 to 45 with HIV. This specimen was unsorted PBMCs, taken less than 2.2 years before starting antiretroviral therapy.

CDR3 region: CASSLAGSTDTQYF. The CDR3 DNA reads TGCGCCAGCAGCTTGGCGGGGAGCACAGATACGCAGTATTTT. The V and J genes are TRBV5-1 and TRBJ2-3; perhaps TRBD2 as D (5 bases). V lost 0 bases, J lost 0 bases, and 5 bases lay in between. This CDR3 has 14 amino acids. Germline CDR1 reads SGHRS; CDR2 reads YFSETQ.